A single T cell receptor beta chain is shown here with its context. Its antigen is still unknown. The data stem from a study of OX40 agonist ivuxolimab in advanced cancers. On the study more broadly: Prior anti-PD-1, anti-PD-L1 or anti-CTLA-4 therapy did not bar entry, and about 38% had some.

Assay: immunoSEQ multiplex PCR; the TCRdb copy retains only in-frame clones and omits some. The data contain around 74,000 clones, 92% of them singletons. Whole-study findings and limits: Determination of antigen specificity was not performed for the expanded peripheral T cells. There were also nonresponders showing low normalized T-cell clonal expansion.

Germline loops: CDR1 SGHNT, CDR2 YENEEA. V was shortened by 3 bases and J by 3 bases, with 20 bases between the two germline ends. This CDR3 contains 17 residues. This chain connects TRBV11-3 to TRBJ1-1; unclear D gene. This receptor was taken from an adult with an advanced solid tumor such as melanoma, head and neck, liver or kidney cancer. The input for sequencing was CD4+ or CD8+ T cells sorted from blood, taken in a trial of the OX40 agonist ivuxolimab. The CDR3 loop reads CASSFDNNSFRDTEAFF. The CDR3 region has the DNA TGTGCCAGCAGCTTTGATAACAATAGCTTTAGGGACACTGAAGCTTTCTTT.